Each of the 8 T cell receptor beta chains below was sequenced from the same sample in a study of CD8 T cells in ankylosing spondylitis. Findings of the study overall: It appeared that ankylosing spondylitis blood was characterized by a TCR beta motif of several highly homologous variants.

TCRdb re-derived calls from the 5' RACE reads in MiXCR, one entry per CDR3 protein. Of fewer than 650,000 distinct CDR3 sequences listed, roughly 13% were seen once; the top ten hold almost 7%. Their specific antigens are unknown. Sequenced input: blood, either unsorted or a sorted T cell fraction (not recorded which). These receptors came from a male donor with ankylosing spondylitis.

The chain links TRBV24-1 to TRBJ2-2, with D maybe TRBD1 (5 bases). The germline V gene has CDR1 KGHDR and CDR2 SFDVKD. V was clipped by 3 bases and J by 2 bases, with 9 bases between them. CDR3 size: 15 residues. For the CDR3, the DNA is TGTGCCACCAGTGATCCCAGGGTCAACACCGGGGAGCTGTTTTTT. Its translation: CATSDPRVNTGELFF.

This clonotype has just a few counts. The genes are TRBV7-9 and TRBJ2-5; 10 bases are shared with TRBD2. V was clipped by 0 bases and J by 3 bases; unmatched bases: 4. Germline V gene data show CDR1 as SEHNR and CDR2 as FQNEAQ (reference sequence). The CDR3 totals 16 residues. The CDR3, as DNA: TGTGCCAGCAGCTTAGCTAGCGGGAGGCTGAAAGAGACCCAGTACTTC. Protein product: CASSLASGRLKETQYF.

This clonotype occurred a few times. The CDR3 spells CASSRTESSYEQYF. CDR3 nucleotides: TGTGCCAGCTCCAGGACGGAAAGCTCCTACGAGCAGTACTTC. The chain is built from TRBV25-1 and TRBJ2-7; D unresolved. Trimming shortened V by 8 bases and J by 0 bases, and 14 bases separated the two germline ends. The CDR3 runs to 14 residues. Germline-derived CDR1 and CDR2 are MGHDK and SYGVNS.

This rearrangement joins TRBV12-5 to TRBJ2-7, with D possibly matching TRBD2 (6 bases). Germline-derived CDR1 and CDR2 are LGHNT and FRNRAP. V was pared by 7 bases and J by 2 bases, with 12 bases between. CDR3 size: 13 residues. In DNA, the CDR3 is TGTGCTAGTGCCCCGGGACTTCCCTACGAGCAGTACTTC. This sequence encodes CASAPGLPYEQYF.

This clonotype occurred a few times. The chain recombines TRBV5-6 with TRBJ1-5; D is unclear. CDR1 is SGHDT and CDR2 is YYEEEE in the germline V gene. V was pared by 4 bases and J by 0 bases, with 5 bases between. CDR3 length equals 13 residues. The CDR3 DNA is TGTGCCAGCAGCCGTTATAGCAATCAGCCCCAGCATTTT. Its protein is CASSRYSNQPQHF.

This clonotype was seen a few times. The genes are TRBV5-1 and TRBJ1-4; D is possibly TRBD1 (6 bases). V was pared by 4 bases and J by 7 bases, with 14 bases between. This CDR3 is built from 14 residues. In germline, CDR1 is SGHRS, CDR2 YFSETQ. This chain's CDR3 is CASSPDSLSEKLFF. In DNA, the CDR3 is TGCGCCAGCAGCCCGGACAGCCTAAGTGAAAAACTGTTTTTT.

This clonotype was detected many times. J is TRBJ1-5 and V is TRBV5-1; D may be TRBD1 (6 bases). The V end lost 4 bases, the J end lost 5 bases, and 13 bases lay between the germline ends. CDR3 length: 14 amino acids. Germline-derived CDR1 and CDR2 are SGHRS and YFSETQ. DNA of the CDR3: TGCGCCAGCAGCAAGGGGGACGGTGATCAGCCCCAGCATTTT. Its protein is CASSKGDGDQPQHF.

The CDR3 region has the DNA TGTGCCAGCAGCCCGGTAGGGACGGACATTCAGTACTTC. It is translated as CASSPVGTDIQYF. The V and J genes are TRBV5-6 and TRBJ2-4; D is possibly TRBD1 or TRBD2 (5 bases each). The CDR3 spans 13 residues. Germline V gene lookup returns CDR1 SGHDT and CDR2 YYEEEE. Trimming took off 4 bases at V and 8 bases at J, with 13 bases between the two ends.